This entry concerns a single TCR beta chain. Its antigen is not known. Using immunoSEQ multiplex PCR, the repertoire was profiled, and TCRdb retains in-frame clones only, with some absent. The sample contains 12,000 to 15,000 clones, around 89% of which appear only once. There are 12 residues in the CDR3. V was cut by 4 bases and J by 3 bases, with 7 bases left in between. In germline, CDR1 is SGHRS, CDR2 YFSETQ. The data stem from a study of pediatric ulcerative colitis. In the study overall: Several patients showed pancolitis and two showed left-sided colitis.

Study findings and constraints: Blood samples from a couple of patients yielded substantially fewer templates and were excluded from blood-rectal overlap analysis.

The clonotype was recovered from a boy between 10 and 17 years old with moderate ulcerative colitis. Sequencing input: blood. The rearrangement joins TRBV5-1 to TRBJ1-1; D is undetermined. CDR3 loop: CASSEGYTEAFF. The CDR3 bases are TGCGCCAGCAGCGAGGGTTACACTGAAGCTTTCTTT.